This T cell receptor (beta chain) was obtained from a study of T cell responses to AZD1222 COVID-19 vaccine. Deletions cut 1 base from V and 5 bases from J, with 15 bases between. The CDR3 has 15 amino acids. The germline V gene has CDR1 SGHKS and CDR2 YYEKEE (reference sequence). The method was immunoSEQ multiplex PCR; TCRdb's version includes in-frame clones alone and lacks a portion of them. Here the sample spans 150,000 to 200,000 clones, 80% to 95% being singletons. The sample in question was peripheral blood, obtained 28 days after the second AZD1222 dose. J is TRBJ1-2 and V is TRBV5-5, with a possible D match to TRBD1 (5 bases). The origin of this receptor is an adult who received the AZD1222 COVID-19 vaccine. The CDR3 is CASSLSPRAGYGYTF. Here the CDR3 DNA reads TGTGCCAGCAGCTTGAGTCCCAGGGCAGGGTATGGCTACACCTTC.